Presented here are 29 T cell receptor beta chains from one specimen sequenced in a study of tumor and adjacent non-tumor tissue in lung cancer. A modified ARM-PCR protocol with three rounds of nested PCR amplified TCRbeta. One entry per CDR3 protein, called by TCRdb with MiXCR from the multiplex PCR reads. The sample has more than 90,000 distinct CDR3 sequences, about 70% seen once. The template was RNA from unsorted bulk tissue. Sequencing input: lung tumor tissue. These receptors came from a man in his sixties with non-small cell lung cancer.

With respect to this clonotype: A read error is possible here, since a much larger clone lies one base away. The chain combines TRBV12-3 or TRBV12-4 with TRBJ2-3, with 10 bases identical to TRBD2. J lost 2 bases, V lost 10 bases, and 9 bases had no gene match. CDR3 length: 15 amino acids. The CDR3: CANRKGTSATDTQYF. Written as DNA, the CDR3 is TGTGCCAACAGGAAGGGGACTAGCGCCACAGATACGCAGTATTTT.

This clonotype was counted many times. This chain uses TRBV30 with TRBJ2-5; D ambiguous. Germline loops: CDR1 GTSNPN, CDR2 SVGIG (reference sequence). The CDR3 totals 14 residues. Trimming removed 3 bases at V and 4 bases at J, with 15 bases between. CDR3 nucleotides: TGTGCCTGGAGACCTCCGAATGACTTAGAGACCCAGTACTTC. Its protein product is CAWRPPNDLETQYF.

The chain recombines TRBV20-1 with TRBJ1-3, with TRBD1 identical over 7 bases. V was clipped by 0 bases and J by 5 bases; unmatched bases: 10. Germline lookup yields CDR1 DFQATT and CDR2 SNEGSKA (reference sequence). The CDR3 length is 16 residues. CDR3 bases: TGCAGTGCTAGAGATAGGGGGACAGTGCTACGAAACACCATATATTTT. It codes for CSARDRGTVLRNTIYF.

For this clonotype: One end of the junction does not line up with germline, which may come from a read error. V usage is TRBV29-1 and J usage is TRBJ1-2; possibly TRBD1 for D (6 bases). Looked up from germline, CDR1 is SQVTM and CDR2 is ANQGSEA. The CDR3 has 12 residues. This chain's CDR3 is CSVGLTGSGYTF. The DNA for the CDR3 is TGCAGCGTTGGACTCACAGGGAGCGGCTATACCTTC.

As concerns this clonotype: Just one base apart from a much larger clone, this may be a read error. The chain employs TRBV28 and TRBJ2-7; D assignment may be TRBD1 or TRBD2 (5 bases each). This CDR3 comprises 15 residues. Germline CDR1 is MDHEN and CDR2 is SYDVKM. CDR3 sequence (DNA): TGTACCAGCAGTGGGGCGGGCGAGAGTGGCTACGAGCAGTACTTC. It specifies CTSSGAGESGYEQYF.

This chain's CDR3 is CSAIPPGLNMDAEAFF. The CDR3 DNA is TGCAGTGCGATCCCCCCAGGCCTTAACATGGACGCTGAAGCTTTCTTT. This rearrangement joins TRBV20-1 to TRBJ1-1; D is undetermined. Trimming shortened V by 6 bases and J by 6 bases, and 26 bases separated the two germline ends. CDR1 and CDR2 (germline): DFQATT, SNEGSKA (reference sequence). The CDR3 sequence is 16 residues long.

Details on this clonotype: One junction end disagrees with the germline gene, perhaps due to a read error. The chain is built from TRBV28 and TRBJ2-1; perhaps TRBD2 as D (6 bases). This CDR3 spans 16 amino acids. CDR1 MDHEN and CDR2 SYDVKM come from the germline V gene. The CDR3 protein is CGSTSARRAFNNEQFF. CDR3 bases: TGTGGCAGCACCTCCGCCAGGAGGGCCTTCAACAATGAGCAGTTCTTC.

Notes on this clonotype: It may be a read error: a sequence one base away is much more abundant. The rearrangement links TRBV10-3 to TRBJ2-1, with a tentative D call TRBD1 (6 bases). Looked up from germline, CDR1 is ENHRY and CDR2 is SYGVKD. This CDR3 is built from 13 residues. For the CDR3, the DNA is TGTGCCATCATGGACAGCCCCTACAATGAGCAGCTCTTC. This gives the protein CAIMDSPYNEQLF.

In its sample, this clonotype was seen once. This is likely a read error, given that the CDR3 carries no conserved phenylalanine or tryptophan at its end. The J gene is TRBJ2-3, the V gene TRBV20-1, with no clear D. Trimming stripped 6 bases from V and 4 bases from J, with 14 bases between. The CDR3 sequence is 13 residues long. Germline V gene data show CDR1 as DFQATT and CDR2 as SNEGSKA (reference sequence). The DNA of the CDR3 is TGCAGTGCCCCCCCTAGTGCCTCAGATACGCAGTATTCT. Translating gives CSAPPSASDTQYS.

This sequence joins TRBV29-1 and TRBJ2-7; 8 nucleotides match TRBD1. The J segment lost 6 bases and the V segment lost 7 bases, leaving 14 bases of the junction unmatched. The CDR3 is 14 amino acids. Germline V gene sequence: CDR1 SQVTM, CDR2 ANQGSEA. CDR3 sequence: CSAQTIRGPTEQYF. The CDR3 bases are TGCAGCGCTCAGACCATCAGGGGGCCCACCGAGCAGTACTTC.

This chain connects TRBV6-6 to TRBJ1-5; D possibly corresponds to TRBD1 (5 bases). The germline V gene encodes CDR1 MNHNY and CDR2 SVGAGI (reference sequence). The ends were cut back, 9 bases at V and 7 bases at J, with 19 bases in the middle. The CDR3 covers 14 residues. CDR3 loop: CASNRDPWGQPQHF. CDR3 DNA sequence: TGTGCCAGTAATCGGGACCCATGGGGCCAGCCCCAGCATTTT.

Worth noting for this clonotype: Since no conserved phenylalanine or tryptophan closes the CDR3, a read error is the likely cause. The rearrangement links TRBV7-9 to TRBJ2-1; 7 bases match TRBD1. Germline loops: CDR1 SEHNR, CDR2 FQNEAQ (reference sequence). The CDR3 consists of 16 residues. With 3 bases clipped from V and 6 bases from J, the junction kept 11 bases outside the gene matches. CDR3: CASSFREGAHSNEQFL. The CDR3 DNA reads as TGTGCCAGCAGCTTTCGAGAGGGGGCGCATAGCAATGAGCAGTTCTTA.

This clonotype was recorded a few times. A clone one base away is much larger, so this may be a read error. The CDR3 DNA is TGCAGCGTTGTTCCGATGGGGGAGTATGACTACACCTTC. Protein product: CSVVPMGEYDYTF. This chain uses TRBV29-1 with TRBJ1-2; D may be TRBD1 (5 bases). The CDR3 runs to 13 residues. Germline lookup yields CDR1 SQVTM and CDR2 ANQGSEA.

This clonotype has ten or more counts. The V and J genes are TRBV29-1 and TRBJ2-7, with D perhaps TRBD1 or TRBD2 (5 bases each). V was cut by 5 bases and J by 7 bases, with 24 bases left in between. Germline V gives CDR1 SQVTM, CDR2 ANQGSEA. The CDR3 is made up of 15 amino acids. The chain's CDR3 is CSVPLGTILKTEQYF. CDR3 DNA: TGCAGCGTTCCTTTGGGGACCATCCTCAAAACAGAGCAGTACTTC.

Concerning this clonotype: A much larger clone differs by one base, so this may be a read error. The rearrangement uses TRBV20-1 and TRBJ1-3, with D perhaps TRBD1 (6 bases). CDR3 size: 15 residues. CDR1 is DFQATT and CDR2 is SNEGSKA in the germline V gene (reference sequence). The V end lost 6 bases, the J end lost 4 bases, and 19 bases lay between the germline ends. CDR3 in DNA: TGCAGTGCAACCCAGGGGACGTTCGGAGGAAACACCATATATTTT. Translation: CSATQGTFGGNTIYF.

Only a few counts were recorded for this clonotype. Being one base from a much bigger clone, this may be a read error. This sequence joins TRBV5-5 and TRBJ2-4, with TRBD2 matching over 13 bases. CDR1 is SGHKS and CDR2 is YYEKEE in the germline V gene (reference sequence). The CDR3 extends over 16 amino acids. This CDR3 reads CACSLPTSGRQNIQYF. The DNA of the CDR3 is TGTGCCTGCAGCTTGCCGACTAGCGGGAGGCAAAACATTCAGTACTTC.

This clonotype was recorded only once. Given a much more abundant clone one base away, this may be a read error. CDR3: CASSVRDLSTDTQYF. CDR3 nucleotides: TGCGCCAGCAGCGTAAGGGACCTTAGCACAGATACGCAGTATTTT. The V gene is TRBV5-1, the J gene TRBJ2-3; the D call may be TRBD1 or TRBD2 (5 bases each). The CDR3 length is 15 residues. Trimming took off 4 bases at V and 0 bases at J, with 12 bases between the two ends. From germline, CDR1 is SGHRS and CDR2 YFSETQ.

About this clonotype: This may arise from a read error, as a much more abundant clone is one base away. This chain uses TRBV5-1 with TRBJ2-7; no clear D gene. The CDR3 is 15 residues long. Germline V gene sequence: CDR1 SGHRS, CDR2 YFSETQ. The CDR3: CASSLEAGPAYERYF. In DNA, the CDR3 is TGCGCCAGCAGCTTGGAGGCAGGTCCAGCCTACGAGCGGTACTTC.

This clonotype was seen many times. J is TRBJ1-5 and V is TRBV20-1; D unclear. V dropped 0 bases and J dropped 3 bases, with 12 bases sitting between them. Germline V lookup: CDR1 DFQATT, CDR2 SNEGSKA (reference sequence). There are 15 residues in the CDR3. In DNA, the CDR3 is TGCAGTGCTAGAGATATGAACAGACTCAATCAGCCCCAGCATTTT. Translation gives CSARDMNRLNQPQHF.

To note about this clonotype: This likely comes from a read error, as the CDR3 has no conserved phenylalanine or tryptophan at its end. This chain links TRBV6-2 or TRBV6-3 with TRBJ1-5; unclear D gene. The V and J ends lost 7 bases and 8 bases respectively, with 21 bases between them. CDR1 MNHEY and CDR2 SVGEGT come from the germline V gene. This CDR3 has 15 residues. The CDR3 region is CASTDAWSYIKPQHY. The CDR3 nucleotides read TGTGCCAGCACCGACGCATGGAGCTACATAAAGCCCCAGCATTAT.

As concerns this clonotype: This sequence may be a read error, since a much larger clone differs from it by one base. V and J are TRBV20-1 and TRBJ1-4; D unclear. Germline CDR1 reads DFQATT; CDR2 reads SNEGSKA (reference sequence). The CDR3 consists of 17 residues. V lost 0 bases and J lost 6, with 20 bases in between. The CDR3 DNA follows: TGCAGTGCTAGAGATTTAGACCCTGGGAGGGTGGATGAAAAACTGTTTTTT. Its translation is CSARDLDPGRVDEKLFF.

Ten or more counts support this clonotype. The chain combines TRBV4-3 with TRBJ2-3; D is unclear. This CDR3 has 15 amino acids. V dropped 1 base and J dropped 4 bases, with 12 bases sitting between them. The germline V gene encodes CDR1 LGHNA and CDR2 YSLEER. In DNA, the CDR3 is TGCGCCAGCAGCCAAGGATTGGCTTGGGCAGATACGCAGTATTTT. Translating it yields CASSQGLAWADTQYF.

A word on this clonotype: The junction differs from germline at one of its ends, possibly a read error. The chain combines TRBV29-1 with TRBJ1-5; D might be TRBD1 (6 bases). CDR1 SQVTM and CDR2 ANQGSEA come from the germline V gene. There are 14 residues in the CDR3. CDR3 region: CNVENREGNQPQHF. In DNA form, the CDR3 reads TGCAACGTTGAAAACAGGGAAGGAAATCAGCCCCAGCATTTT.

A word on this clonotype: With a much larger clone just one base away, this may be a read error. The CDR3 region has the DNA TGTGTCAGCAGCTTCATCACTGTCAATGAGCAGTTCTTC. It codes for CVSSFITVNEQFF. This chain uses TRBV5-4 with TRBJ2-1; D gene unclear. The CDR3 covers 13 residues. Germline CDR1 reads SGHNT; CDR2 reads YYREEE (reference sequence).

The V gene is TRBV7-6, the J gene TRBJ2-2; weak D call: TRBD2 (7 bases). CDR3 length: 14 residues. Trimming took 5 bases from V and 8 from J, leaving 15 bases between them. The V gene's germline CDR1 is SGHVS and CDR2 FNYEAQ. CDR3 region: CASSPRAGAGELFF. The CDR3 bases are TGTGCCAGCAGCCCCCGGGCGGGGGCGGGGGAGCTGTTTTTT.

The chain links TRBV4-3 to TRBJ1-2; 7 bases map to TRBD1. From germline, CDR1 is LGHNA and CDR2 YSLEER. Trimming cost V 4 bases and J 10 bases; bases outside gene matches: 9. This CDR3 is 13 amino acids long. In nucleotides, the CDR3 is TGCGCCAGCAGCCGCGGACAGGTCTATAACTACACCTTC. It translates to CASSRGQVYNYTF.

On this clonotype: This may be a read error: a much more frequent sequence differs by one nucleotide. This sequence joins TRBV20-1 and TRBJ2-7; the D gene is possibly TRBD2 (5 bases). The V gene's germline CDR1 is DFQATT and CDR2 SNEGSKA (reference sequence). The CDR3 sequence is 15 residues long. The V and J ends lost 0 bases and 2 bases respectively, with 14 bases between them. CDR3 DNA sequence: TGCAGTGCTAGAGAGGGTAGCGACCAACCCTACGAGCAGTACTTC. This sequence encodes CSAREGSDQPYEQYF.

Remarks on this clonotype: This likely comes from a read error, as the CDR3 has no conserved phenylalanine or tryptophan at its end. This chain uses TRBV11-2 with TRBJ2-7, with D possibly TRBD2 on 5 matching bases. Looked up from germline, CDR1 is SGHAT and CDR2 is FQNNGV. This CDR3 contains 12 residues. The CDR3 DNA sequence: TGTGCCAACAGCTTAGGACTGTACGAGCAGTACTTA. This sequence encodes CANSLGLYEQYL.

Note on this clonotype: This could be a read error, since a much larger clone is one nucleotide away. V is TRBV6-6 and J is TRBJ2-2; D possibly matches TRBD1 or TRBD2 (6 bases each). CDR1 is MNHNY and CDR2 is SVGAGI in the germline V gene (reference sequence). Trimming cost V 4 bases and J 10 bases, with 13 bases left between them. The CDR3 length is 13 residues. This CDR3 reads CASSLLGGVELFF. The CDR3 coding sequence is TGTGCCAGCAGTTTGCTCGGGGGCGTGGAGCTGTTTTTT.